This TCR beta chain was documented in a study of blood T cells in healthy people across ages. CDR3 length equals 17 residues. V lost 2 bases to trimming and J lost 11 bases; unmatched junction nucleotides: 18. CDR1 MNHEY and CDR2 SMNVEV come from the germline V gene (reference sequence). Points from the study as a whole: Significant beta diversity loss was already apparent by age 40, declining roughly linearly.

For the second PCR, which ran for about 7 to 11 cycles, a sample-barcoded 5' primer and a J-beta primer mix were used. TCRdb re-analysed the 5' RACE reads in MiXCR, keeping a single row per CDR3 protein. The data show about 640,000 distinct CDR3 sequences, less than 45% seen once. Points on this clonotype: What it binds is not known.

The genes are TRBV27 and TRBJ2-5, with 9 bases that match TRBD2. This sequence was found in an older man in good health. The sequenced sample consisted of blood. The CDR3 region is CASSLMIGAGGTNEQYF. CDR3 in DNA: TGTGCCAGCAGTTTAATGATCGGAGCGGGAGGCACAAATGAGCAGTACTTC.